This T cell receptor (beta chain) came from a study of cytomegalovirus exposure and HLA in healthy donors. Study outcomes and limitations: Productive rates of about 90% or about 30% were seen for most TCR beta V segments in an earlier analysis. Among TCR beta chains, those listed as cytomegalovirus-associated numbered some 160.

Both 60 Vbeta primers and 13 Jbeta primers went into the PCR. Sequenced by immunoSEQ multiplex PCR; TCRdb stores in-frame clones only, minus some. The sample has about 130,000 clones, roughly 84% seen once; the top ten hold about 1.5%. Details on this clone: Its antigen is unknown.

The ends lost 2 bases at V and 0 bases at J; junction bases unmatched: 2. Germline values: CDR1 SEHNR, CDR2 FQNEAQ (reference sequence). The CDR3 is 17 amino acids. The sample comprised PBMCs. This chain joins TRBV7-9 and TRBJ2-3, with 13 bases lining up with TRBD2. This TCR was recovered from a boy aged 5-17 years in good health and CMV-seronegative. The CDR3 bases are TGTGCCAGCAGCTTAAAGGGACTAGCGGGAAGCACAGATACGCAGTATTTT. Translating it yields CASSLKGLAGSTDTQYF.